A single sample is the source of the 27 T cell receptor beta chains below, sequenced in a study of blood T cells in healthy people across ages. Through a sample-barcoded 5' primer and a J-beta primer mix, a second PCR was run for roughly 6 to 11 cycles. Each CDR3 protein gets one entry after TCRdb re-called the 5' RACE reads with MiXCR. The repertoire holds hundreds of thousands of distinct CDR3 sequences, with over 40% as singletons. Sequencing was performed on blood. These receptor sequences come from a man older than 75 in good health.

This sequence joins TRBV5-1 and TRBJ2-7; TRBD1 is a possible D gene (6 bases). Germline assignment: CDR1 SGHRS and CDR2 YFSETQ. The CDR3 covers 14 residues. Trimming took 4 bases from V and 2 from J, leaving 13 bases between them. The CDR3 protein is CASSDLRGTYEQYF. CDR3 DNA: TGCGCCAGCAGCGACCTCAGGGGTACCTACGAGCAGTACTTC. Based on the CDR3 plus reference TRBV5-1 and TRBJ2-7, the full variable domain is KAGVTQTPRYLIKTRGQQVTLSCSPISGHRSVSWYQQTPGQGLQFLFEYFSETQRNKGNFPGRFSGRQFSNSRSEMNVSTLELGDSALYLCASSDLRGTYEQYFGPGTRLTVT.

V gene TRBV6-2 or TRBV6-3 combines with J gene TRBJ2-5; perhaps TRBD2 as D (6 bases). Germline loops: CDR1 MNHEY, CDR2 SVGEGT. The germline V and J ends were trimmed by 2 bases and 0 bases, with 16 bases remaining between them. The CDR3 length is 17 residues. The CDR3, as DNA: TGTGCCAGCAGTTACCCTAAGGGACTTCGGTACCAAGAGACCCAGTACTTC. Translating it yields CASSYPKGLRYQETQYF.

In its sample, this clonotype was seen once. CDR3 residues: CASSLINLPYTQYF. The CDR3 DNA follows: TGTGCCAGCAGCTTGATTAACCTTCCTTATACGCAGTATTTT. V is TRBV5-8 and J is TRBJ2-3; D ambiguous. The V end was cut by 1 base, the J end by 7 bases, with 13 bases between. Germline V gene sequence: CDR1 SGHTS, CDR2 YDEGEE. CDR3 length: 14 residues.

CDR3 loop: CASSETKNTEAFF. For the CDR3, the DNA is TGTGCCAGCAGTGAGACCAAGAACACTGAAGCTTTCTTT. The genes are TRBV6-4 and TRBJ1-1; D remains ambiguous. Germline values: CDR1 MRHNA, CDR2 SNTAGT. This CDR3 spans 13 amino acids. With 3 bases removed from V and 1 base from J, the gap between germline ends came to 6 bases.

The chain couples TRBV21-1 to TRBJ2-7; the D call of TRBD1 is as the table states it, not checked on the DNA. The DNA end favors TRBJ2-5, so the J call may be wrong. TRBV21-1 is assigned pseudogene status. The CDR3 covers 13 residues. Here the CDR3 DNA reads TGTGCCAGCAGCAAAGGCAGGGGAGAGACCCAGTACTTC. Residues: CASSKGRGETQYF.

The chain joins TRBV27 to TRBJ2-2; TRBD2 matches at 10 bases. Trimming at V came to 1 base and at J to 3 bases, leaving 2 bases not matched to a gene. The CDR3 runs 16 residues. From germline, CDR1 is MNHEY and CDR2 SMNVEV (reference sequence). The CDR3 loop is CASSLWLAGDTGELFF. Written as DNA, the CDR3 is TGTGCCAGCAGTTTATGGCTAGCGGGAGACACCGGGGAGCTGTTTTTT.

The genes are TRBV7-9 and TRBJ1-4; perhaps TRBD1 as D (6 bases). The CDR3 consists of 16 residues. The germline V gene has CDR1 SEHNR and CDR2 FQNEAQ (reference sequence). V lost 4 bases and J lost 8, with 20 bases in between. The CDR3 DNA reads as TGTGCCAGCAGCTCCAGCAGGGGCAGGGTCGGGGAAAAACTGTTTTTT. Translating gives CASSSSRGRVGEKLFF.

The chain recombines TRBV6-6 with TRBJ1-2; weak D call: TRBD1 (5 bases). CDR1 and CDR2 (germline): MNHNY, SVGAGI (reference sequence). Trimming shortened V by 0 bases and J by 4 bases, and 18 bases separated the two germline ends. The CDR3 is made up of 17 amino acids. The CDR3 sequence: CASSYSLGGGGSYGYTF. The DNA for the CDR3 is TGTGCCAGCAGTTACTCCCTCGGGGGGGGAGGTAGCTATGGCTACACCTTC.

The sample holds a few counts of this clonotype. Written as DNA, the CDR3 is TGCGCCAGCAGCCTACAGGTCTCGGGCCAAGAGACCCAGTACTTC. Encoded protein: CASSLQVSGQETQYF. V is TRBV4-3 and J is TRBJ2-5, with a tentative D call TRBD1 (5 bases). The CDR3 runs to 15 residues. Germline V lookup: CDR1 LGHNA, CDR2 YSLEER. Trimming cost V 4 bases and J 1 base, with 13 bases left between them.

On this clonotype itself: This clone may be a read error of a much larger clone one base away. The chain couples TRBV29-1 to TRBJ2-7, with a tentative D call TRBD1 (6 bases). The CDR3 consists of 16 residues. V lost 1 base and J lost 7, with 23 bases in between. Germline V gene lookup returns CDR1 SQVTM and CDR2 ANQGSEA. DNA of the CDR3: TGCAGCGTTGAAGGCCCCCTAGGGGGAGTTTCCAATGAGCAGTACTTC. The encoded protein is CSVEGPLGGVSNEQYF.

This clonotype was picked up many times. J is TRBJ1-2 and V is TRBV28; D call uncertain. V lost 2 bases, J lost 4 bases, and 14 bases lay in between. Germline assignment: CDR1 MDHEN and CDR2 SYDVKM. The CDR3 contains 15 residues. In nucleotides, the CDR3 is TGTGCCAGCAGTTTAGGGGTGGAAGTCGGCTATGGCTACACCTTC. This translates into CASSLGVEVGYGYTF.

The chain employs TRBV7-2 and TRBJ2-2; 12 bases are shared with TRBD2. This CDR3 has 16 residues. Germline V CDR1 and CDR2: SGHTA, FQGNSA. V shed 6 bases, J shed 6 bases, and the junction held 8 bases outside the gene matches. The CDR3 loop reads CASRGGLAGSSGELFF. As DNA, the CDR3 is TGTGCCAGCAGGGGTGGACTAGCGGGATCTTCCGGGGAGCTGTTTTTT.

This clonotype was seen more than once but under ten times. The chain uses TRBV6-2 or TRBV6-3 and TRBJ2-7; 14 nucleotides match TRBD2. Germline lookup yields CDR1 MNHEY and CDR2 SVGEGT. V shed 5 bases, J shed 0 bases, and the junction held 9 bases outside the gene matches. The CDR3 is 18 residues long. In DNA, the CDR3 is TGTGCCAGCAGTCCTCGGACTAGCGGGAGGACGAACTCCTACGAGCAGTACTTC. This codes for CASSPRTSGRTNSYEQYF.

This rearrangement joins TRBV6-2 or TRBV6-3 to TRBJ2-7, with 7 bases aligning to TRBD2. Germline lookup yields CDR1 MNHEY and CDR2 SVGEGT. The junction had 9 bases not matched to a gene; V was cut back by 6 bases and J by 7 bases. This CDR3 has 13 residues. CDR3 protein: CASRTLLAQEQYF. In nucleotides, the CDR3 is TGTGCCAGCAGAACATTACTAGCGCAAGAGCAGTACTTC.

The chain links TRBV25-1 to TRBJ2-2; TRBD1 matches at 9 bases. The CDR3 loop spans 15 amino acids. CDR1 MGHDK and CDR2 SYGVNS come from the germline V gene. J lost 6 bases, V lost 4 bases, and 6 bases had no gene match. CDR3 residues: CASSVDRGFPGELFF. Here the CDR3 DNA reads TGTGCCAGCAGTGTGGACAGGGGATTCCCCGGGGAGCTGTTTTTT.

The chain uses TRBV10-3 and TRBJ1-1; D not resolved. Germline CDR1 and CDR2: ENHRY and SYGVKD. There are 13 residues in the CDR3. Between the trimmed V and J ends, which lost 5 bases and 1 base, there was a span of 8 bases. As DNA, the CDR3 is TGTGCCATCAGTAAGCTCTGGAACACTGAAGCTTTCTTT. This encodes CAISKLWNTEAFF.

CDR3 region: CASSPTGTESYEQYF. CDR3 DNA sequence: TGTGCCAGCTCACCGACCGGGACGGAATCCTACGAGCAGTACTTC. The chain carries TRBV18 and TRBJ2-7; D could derive from TRBD1 or TRBD2 (5 bases each). The V end was cut by 3 bases, the J end by 1 base, with 13 bases between. CDR3 length equals 15 residues. Per the germline V gene, CDR1 is KGHSH and CDR2 is LQKENI.

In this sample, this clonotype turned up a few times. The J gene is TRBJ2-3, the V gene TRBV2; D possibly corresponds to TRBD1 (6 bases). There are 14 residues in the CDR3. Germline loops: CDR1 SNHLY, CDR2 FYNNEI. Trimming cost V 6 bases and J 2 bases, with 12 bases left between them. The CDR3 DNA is TGTGCCAGCAGCCGTGGACAGTTCACAGATACGCAGTATTTT. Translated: CASSRGQFTDTQYF.

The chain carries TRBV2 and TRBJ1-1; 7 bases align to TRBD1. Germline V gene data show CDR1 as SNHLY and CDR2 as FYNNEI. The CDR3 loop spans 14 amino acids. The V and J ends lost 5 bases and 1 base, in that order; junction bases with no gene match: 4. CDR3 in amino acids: CASSPQGGNTEAFF. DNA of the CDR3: TGTGCCAGCAGTCCCCAGGGGGGGAACACTGAAGCTTTCTTT.

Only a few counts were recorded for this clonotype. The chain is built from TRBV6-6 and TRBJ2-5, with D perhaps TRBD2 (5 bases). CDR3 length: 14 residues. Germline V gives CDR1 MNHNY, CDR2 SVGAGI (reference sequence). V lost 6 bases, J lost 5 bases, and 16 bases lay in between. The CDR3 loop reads CASSYPTTGETQYF. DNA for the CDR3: TGTGCCAGCAGCTACCCTACTACGGGGGAGACCCAGTACTTC.

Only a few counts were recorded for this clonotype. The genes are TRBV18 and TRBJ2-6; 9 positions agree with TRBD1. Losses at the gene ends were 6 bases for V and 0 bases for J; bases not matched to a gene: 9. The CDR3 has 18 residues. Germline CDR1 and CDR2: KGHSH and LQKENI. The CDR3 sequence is CASSPDRGLFSGANVLTF. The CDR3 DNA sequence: TGTGCCAGCTCCCCGGACAGGGGTTTGTTCTCTGGGGCCAACGTCCTGACTTTC.

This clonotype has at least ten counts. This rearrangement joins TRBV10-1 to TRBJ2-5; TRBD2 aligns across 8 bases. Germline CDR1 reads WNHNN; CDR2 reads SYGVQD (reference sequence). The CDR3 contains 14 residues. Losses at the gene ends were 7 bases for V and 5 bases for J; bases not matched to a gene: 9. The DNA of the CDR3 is TGCGCCAGCAATCCGGGACTAGGGTTTGAGACCCAGTACTTC. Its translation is CASNPGLGFETQYF.

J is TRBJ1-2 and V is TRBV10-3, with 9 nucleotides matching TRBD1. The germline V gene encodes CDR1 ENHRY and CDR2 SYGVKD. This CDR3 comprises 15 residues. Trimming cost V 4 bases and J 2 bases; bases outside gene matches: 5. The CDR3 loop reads CAISAGQGRNYGYTF. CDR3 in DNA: TGTGCCATCAGTGCTGGACAGGGGAGGAACTATGGCTACACCTTC.

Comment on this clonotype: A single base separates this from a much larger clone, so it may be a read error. CDR3 nucleotides: TGTGCCAGCAGCTCAGCAGGAAAACTGTTTTTT. Its translation is CASSSAGKLFF. The rearrangement uses TRBV7-2 and TRBJ1-4; D gene unclear. The V end was cut by 4 bases, the J end by 10 bases, with 7 bases between. The CDR3 extends over 11 amino acids. The germline V gene has CDR1 SGHTA and CDR2 FQGNSA.

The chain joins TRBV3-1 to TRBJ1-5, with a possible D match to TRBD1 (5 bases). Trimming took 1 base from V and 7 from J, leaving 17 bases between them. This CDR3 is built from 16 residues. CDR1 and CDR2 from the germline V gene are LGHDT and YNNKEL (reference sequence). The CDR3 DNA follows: TGTGCCAGCAGCCAAGGGGGCAGGACCGGTCTCCAGCCCCAGCATTTT. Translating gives CASSQGGRTGLQPQHF.

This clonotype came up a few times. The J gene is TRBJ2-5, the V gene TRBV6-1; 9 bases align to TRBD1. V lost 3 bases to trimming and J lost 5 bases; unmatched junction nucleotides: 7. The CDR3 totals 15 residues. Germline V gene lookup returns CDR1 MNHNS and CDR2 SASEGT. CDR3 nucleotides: TGTGCCAGCAGTGAGCCGGGACAGGGTGTGGAGACCCAGTACTTC. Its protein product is CASSEPGQGVETQYF.

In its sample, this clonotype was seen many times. In nucleotides, the CDR3 is TGTGCCAGCAGAACGACAGGGACAGATACGCAGTATTTT. This codes for CASRTTGTDTQYF. The J gene is TRBJ2-3, the V gene TRBV28; 7 bases map to TRBD1. This CDR3 spans 13 amino acids. Trimming removed 6 bases from V and 3 bases from J; junction bases left unmatched: 3. Germline CDR1 reads MDHEN; CDR2 reads SYDVKM.